The rows below give T cell receptor beta chains drawn from one sample of a study of CD8 T cells in Susac syndrome. TCRdb called the immunoSEQ multiplex PCR reads again in MiXCR, with one record for every CDR3 protein. The top ten clones hold under 0.095% of a sample with 150,000 to 200,000 distinct CDR3 sequences, about 94% of them seen once. Input material: CD4+ T cells from PBMCs. These TCRs come from a human donor with multiple sclerosis. Each CDR3 is given with its conserved first and last residue. D genes are given only for firm matches. Part of the rows lack a size; the others show once, few, many or a class for expanded clones.

clone size	D gene	J gene	V gene	CDR3 protein	CDR3 DNA
.	.	TRBJ1-1	TRBV10-2	CASSEQGGNTEAFF	TGCGCCAGCAGTGAACAGGGAGGGAACACTGAAGCTTTCTTT
.	TRBD1	TRBJ2-2	TRBV14	CASRPGGTVHGELFF	TGTGCCAGCCGACCAGGGGGAACCGTACACGGGGAGCTGTTTTTT
.	.	TRBJ2-1	TRBV7-3	CASSDGESYNEQFF	TGTGCCAGCAGCGACGGGGAAAGCTACAATGAGCAGTTCTTC
.	.	TRBJ1-4	TRBV12-2	CASRFRGTGEGKLFF	TGTGCAAGTCGCTTTCGGGGGACAGGGGAAGGAAAACTGTTTTTT
.	.	TRBJ1-5	TRBV4-1	CASSQDWGPQPQHF	TGCGCCAGCAGCCAAGACTGGGGGCCACAGCCCCAGCATTTT
.	.	TRBJ1-5	TRBV6-1	CASSARVGNNQPQHF	TGTGCCAGCAGTGCCAGGGTGGGCAACAATCAGCCCCAGCATTTT
.	.	TRBJ2-3	TRBV15	CATSNTRAPEVTQYF	TGTGCCACCAGCAATACCCGGGCCCCGGAGGTTACGCAGTATTTT
.	.	TRBJ2-5	TRBV4-1	CASSQVSAPETQYF	TGCGCCAGCAGCCAAGTATCCGCTCCGGAGACCCAGTACTTC
.	.	TRBJ2-7	TRBV3-1	CASSQRGSYEQYF	TGTGCCAGCAGCCAACGGGGGTCCTACGAGCAGTACTTC
.	.	TRBJ2-1	TRBV15	CATSRDTAPFRSSSYNEQFF	TGTGCCACCAGCAGAGATACGGCTCCCTTCCGATCGAGCTCCTACAATGAGCAGTTCTTC
.	.	TRBJ2-1	TRBV5-1	CASSLIQGGTNGEQFF	TGCGCCAGCAGCCTGATTCAGGGGGGGACGAATGGTGAGCAGTTCTTC
.	.	TRBJ2-1	TRBV20-1	CSAGGGAGGEQFF	TGCAGTGCCGGTGGGGGGGCCGGTGGTGAGCAGTTCTTC
.	.	TRBJ2-5	TRBV7-2	CASSTTWEETQYF	TGTGCCAGCAGCACAACTTGGGAGGAGACCCAGTACTTC
.	.	TRBJ2-2	TRBV29-1	CSVELGATAGELFF	TGCAGCGTTGAATTGGGGGCGACGGCCGGGGAGCTGTTTTTT
.	TRBD2	TRBJ2-3	TRBV28	CASSNPGGRADTQYF	TGTGCCAGCAGTAATCCGGGAGGGCGGGCAGATACGCAGTATTTT
.	.	TRBJ1-2	TRBV15	CATSRPNRDNAAGGYTF	TGTGCCACCAGCAGGCCGAACCGGGACAACGCCGCTGGGGGCTACACCTTC
.	.	TRBJ2-2	TRBV5-4	CASTPGRLNTGELFF	TGTGCCAGCACCCCGGGACGGCTGAACACCGGGGAGCTGTTTTTT
.	TRBD2	TRBJ2-1	TRBV24-1	CATSDPLAGGREQFF	TGTGCCACCAGTGATCCCCTAGCGGGAGGCCGCGAGCAGTTCTTC
.	.	TRBJ2-7	TRBV3-1	CASGQDSYEQYF	TGTGCCAGCGGGCAAGACAGTTACGAGCAGTACTTC
.	TRBD1	TRBJ2-1	TRBV20-1	CSALGTGSVSNEQFF	TGCAGTGCGCTGGGGACAGGGTCTGTGTCCAATGAGCAGTTCTTC
.	TRBD2	TRBJ2-1	TRBV7-3	CASSLSLADNEQFF	TGTGCCAGCAGCTTAAGTCTAGCGGACAATGAGCAGTTCTTC
.	.	TRBJ1-5	TRBV7-2	CASSLGEGRGNSNQPQHF	TGTGCCAGCAGCTTAGGGGAGGGCAGGGGAAATAGCAATCAGCCCCAGCATTTT
once	TRBD1	TRBJ2-7	TRBV6-2/TRBV6-3	CASSRDRFNEQYF	TGTGCCAGCAGCCGGGACAGGTTCAACGAGCAGTACTTC
.	TRBD1	TRBJ2-1	TRBV18	CASSPLGTGGKNEQFF	TGTGCCAGCTCACCACTTGGGACAGGGGGTAAAAATGAGCAGTTCTTC
.	.	TRBJ2-3	TRBV5-1	CASSLVTADTQYF	TGCGCCAGCAGCTTGGTTACAGCGGATACGCAGTATTTT
.	TRBD1	TRBJ2-7	TRBV11-2	CASSPGTVDYEQYF	TGTGCCAGCAGCCCGGGGACAGTGGACTACGAGCAGTACTTC
.	.	TRBJ1-2	TRBV29-1	CSLWTDGGGYTF	TGCAGCCTTTGGACGGATGGAGGTGGCTACACCTTC
few	.	TRBJ2-7	TRBV11-2	CASSSGLTYEQYF	TGTGCCAGCAGCTCCGGGTTAACCTACGAGCAGTACTTC
.	.	TRBJ2-1	TRBV2	CASRGGLLYNEQFF	TGTGCCAGCAGGGGGGGACTTTTATACAATGAGCAGTTCTTC
.	TRBD1	TRBJ1-2	TRBV12-3/TRBV12-4	CASTWGQGFGYTF	TGTGCCAGCACCTGGGGACAGGGGTTTGGCTACACCTTC
.	TRBD1	TRBJ1-4	TRBV7-2	CASSLVGQGNEKLFF	TGTGCCAGCAGCTTAGTGGGACAGGGAAATGAAAAACTGTTTTTT
.	.	TRBJ2-7	TRBV19	CASSIGRASDEQYF	TGTGCCAGTAGTATCGGTAGGGCCTCGGACGAGCAGTACTTC
few	TRBD2	TRBJ2-1	TRBV5-1	CASSRSGGIYNEQFF	TGCGCCAGCAGCCGTAGCGGGGGGATATACAATGAGCAGTTCTTC
.	.	TRBJ1-1	TRBV19	CAAGGDGLNTEAFF	TGTGCCGCTGGCGGGGACGGATTGAACACTGAAGCTTTCTTT
.	TRBD1	TRBJ1-4	TRBV4-1	CASTRQGPTNEKLFF	TGCGCCAGCACAAGACAGGGGCCCACAAATGAAAAACTGTTTTTT
.	.	TRBJ2-3	TRBV12-3/TRBV12-4	CASSLPYTGGTDTQYF	TGTGCCAGCAGTCTCCCATACACGGGGGGCACAGATACGCAGTATTTT
.	.	TRBJ1-1	TRBV4-2	CASSQGGWRNTEAFF	TGTGCCAGCAGCCAAGGGGGTTGGAGGAACACTGAAGCTTTCTTT
once	TRBD1	TRBJ2-7	TRBV5-4	CASSWGQGPPYEQYF	TGTGCCAGCAGCTGGGGACAGGGACCCCCCTACGAGCAGTACTTC
.	.	TRBJ2-5	TRBV10-3	CAISESTRQETQYF	TGTGCCATCAGTGAGTCGACGCGGCAAGAGACCCAGTACTTC
.	TRBD2	TRBJ2-1	TRBV20-1	CSASLAGVNNEQFF	TGCAGTGCTTCACTAGCGGGAGTCAACAATGAGCAGTTCTTC
once	.	TRBJ2-3	TRBV19	CASNGIGGTQYF	TGTGCCAGTAACGGGATTGGGGGTACGCAGTATTTT
.	.	TRBJ2-2	TRBV19	CAISKGLTSNTGELFF	TGTGCCATTTCAAAGGGTCTAACCTCGAACACCGGGGAGCTGTTTTTT
few	.	TRBJ2-2	TRBV9	CASSGQGLTGELFF	TGTGCCAGCAGCGGGCAGGGCCTCACCGGGGAGCTGTTTTTT
.	TRBD2	TRBJ2-7	TRBV18	CASSPPSRTSGIYEQYF	TGTGCCAGCTCACCCCCGTCTAGGACTAGCGGGATCTACGAGCAGTACTTC
.	.	TRBJ2-1	TRBV2	CASSRNSNEQFF	TGTGCCAGCAGCAGGAACAGCAATGAGCAGTTCTTC
.	TRBD1	TRBJ1-1	TRBV18	CASSPRTGQDAFF	TGTGCCAGCTCACCAAGGACAGGGCAGGACGCTTTCTTT
.	TRBD2	TRBJ2-1	TRBV5-1	CASSSSAGLAGRTSYNEQFF	TGCGCCAGCAGCTCTAGCGCGGGACTAGCGGGACGGACCTCCTACAATGAGCAGTTCTTC
.	TRBD1	TRBJ1-5	TRBV6-6	CASSSPGTGNQPQHF	TGTGCCAGCAGTTCACCCGGGACAGGGAATCAGCCCCAGCATTTT
.	TRBD2	TRBJ2-3	TRBV5-1	CASSWGTSGEADTQYF	TGCGCCAGCAGCTGGGGGACTAGCGGGGAAGCAGATACGCAGTATTTT
once	TRBD2	TRBJ2-7	TRBV11-2	CASSRSWGTSGVHEQYF	TGTGCCAGCAGCCGTAGCTGGGGGACTAGCGGGGTCCACGAGCAGTACTTC
.	.	TRBJ2-1	TRBV1	CTSSQDSGTHYYNEQFF	TGCACCAGCAGCCAAGATTCCGGCACCCACTACTACAATGAGCAGTTCTTC